The next 18 T cell receptor beta chains were all read from a single sample in a study of T cell responses to AZD1222 COVID-19 vaccine. Repertoires were generated with immunoSEQ multiplex PCR, while TCRdb's copy carries only in-frame clones and drops some. This repertoire shows 95,000 to 100,000 clones, around 87% found once; its top ten account for roughly a tenth. Sequenced here: peripheral blood, sampled 28 days after the second AZD1222 dose. These TCRs come from an adult who received the AZD1222 COVID-19 vaccine.

The rearrangement joins TRBV7-2 to TRBJ1-1; D is possibly TRBD1 (5 bases). The germline V gene has CDR1 SGHTA and CDR2 FQGNSA. This CDR3 region has 13 residues. V was trimmed by 3 bases and J by 1 base, leaving 6 bases between them. Here the CDR3 reads CASSLQGNTEAFF. The DNA for the CDR3 is TGTGCCAGCAGCTTGCAGGGGAACACTGAAGCTTTCTTT.

The J gene is TRBJ1-4, the V gene TRBV24-1; D not certain. The CDR3 contains 18 residues. CDR1 is KGHDR and CDR2 is SFDVKD in the germline V gene. Trimming took off 4 bases at V and 2 bases at J, with 19 bases between the two ends. The CDR3 here is CATSDPPIEAGTNEKLFF. As DNA, the CDR3 is TGTGCCACCAGTGACCCCCCCATAGAGGCAGGCACTAATGAAAAACTGTTTTTT.

The rearrangement joins TRBV10-1 to TRBJ2-3, with D possibly matching TRBD1 (5 bases). The V gene lost 2 bases and the J gene lost 1 base, with 7 bases spanning the gap. This CDR3 spans 14 amino acids. CDR1 is WNHNN and CDR2 is SYGVQD in the germline V gene (reference sequence). CDR3 sequence reads: CASSEGRGTDTQYF. For the CDR3, the DNA is TGCGCCAGCAGTGAGGGCAGGGGCACAGATACGCAGTATTTT.

The chain combines TRBV14 with TRBJ1-2; 8 nucleotides line up with TRBD1. V lost 4 bases to trimming and J lost 4 bases; unmatched junction nucleotides: 8. This CDR3 is built from 15 residues. Germline values: CDR1 SGHDN, CDR2 FVKESK. The CDR3, as DNA: TGTGCCAGCAGCCCCTCAGGGGGCCCTCCCTATGGCTACACCTTC. This translates into CASSPSGGPPYGYTF.

V gene TRBV2 combines with J gene TRBJ1-2; TRBD1 matches 7 bases. This CDR3 spans 14 amino acids. Trimming took 3 bases from V and 5 from J; bases not matched to a gene: 6. Germline CDR1 and CDR2: SNHLY and FYNNEI. CDR3 bases: TGTGCCAGCAGTGAGAAAGGCAGGGGGTATGGCTACACCTTC. Translation gives CASSEKGRGYGYTF.

This rearrangement joins TRBV7-2 to TRBJ2-3, with TRBD2 identical over 11 bases. CDR3 length: 18 residues. Germline V gene sequence: CDR1 SGHTA, CDR2 FQGNSA. The V and J ends lost 6 bases and 5 bases, in that order; junction bases with no gene match: 16. The CDR3 region is CASSLTISGRAWGDTQYF. CDR3 bases: TGTGCCAGCAGTTTGACGATTAGCGGGAGGGCCTGGGGAGATACGCAGTATTTT.

The V gene is TRBV7-9, the J gene TRBJ1-1; D might be TRBD1 (6 bases). This CDR3 contains 14 residues. Trimming took 0 bases from V and 8 from J, leaving 13 bases between them. Germline CDR1 and CDR2: SEHNR and FQNEAQ (reference sequence). The CDR3: CASSLAVQGLEAFF. In DNA form, the CDR3 reads TGTGCCAGCAGCTTAGCCGTACAGGGCCTCGAAGCTTTCTTT.

This chain joins TRBV2 and TRBJ2-3; D is perhaps TRBD1 (6 bases). The CDR3 length is 14 residues. The V gene lost 8 bases and the J gene lost 0 bases, with 12 bases spanning the gap. Germline V gene lookup returns CDR1 SNHLY and CDR2 FYNNEI. CDR3 loop: CASGQISSTDTQYF. The CDR3 nucleotides are TGTGCCAGCGGACAGATATCTAGCACAGATACGCAGTATTTT.

This rearrangement joins TRBV6-5 to TRBJ2-7; weak D call: TRBD2 (7 bases). V shed 1 base and J shed 7 bases, with 14 bases lying between them. This CDR3 region has 14 residues. The germline CDR1 and CDR2 sequences are MNHEY and SVGAGI. CDR3 residues: CASSYYRAGGEQYF. In DNA form, the CDR3 reads TGTGCCAGCAGTTACTACAGGGCCGGGGGGGAGCAGTACTTC.

The gene calls are TRBV20-1 and TRBJ1-6; D is unresolved. Germline CDR1 is DFQATT and CDR2 is SNEGSKA (reference sequence). There are 11 residues in the CDR3. The germline V and J ends were trimmed by 6 bases and 8 bases, with 8 bases remaining between them. The CDR3 DNA reads TGCAGTGCGAACTCGCATTCACCCCTCCACTTT. Encoded protein: CSANSHSPLHF.

V usage is TRBV28 and J usage is TRBJ1-2, with a tentative D call TRBD1 (6 bases). The V end lost 8 bases, the J end lost 4 bases, and 11 bases lay between the germline ends. The CDR3 runs 12 residues. Germline CDR1 and CDR2: MDHEN and SYDVKM. CDR3 coding DNA: TGTGCCAGCGCGTCACAGGGCTATGGCTACACCTTC. Its protein is CASASQGYGYTF.

The CDR3 sequence: CASTGRVNTEAFF. Written as DNA, the CDR3 is TGTGCCAGCACTGGCAGGGTGAACACTGAAGCTTTCTTT. The chain is built from TRBV7-9 and TRBJ1-1; tentatively, D is TRBD1 (5 bases). Germline assignment: CDR1 SEHNR and CDR2 FQNEAQ (reference sequence). There are 13 residues in the CDR3. Between the trimmed V and J ends, which lost 7 bases and 0 bases, there was a span of 9 bases.

This chain uses TRBV5-6 with TRBJ2-7, with a weak D call TRBD2 (6 bases). This CDR3 region has 13 residues. Germline V lookup: CDR1 SGHDT, CDR2 YYEEEE. Between the trimmed V and J ends, which lost 2 bases and 3 bases, there was a span of 9 bases. CDR3 coding DNA: TGTGCCAGCAGCTTCCAGGGAGGCTACGAGCAGTACTTC. Translated: CASSFQGGYEQYF.

The chain recombines TRBV19 with TRBJ2-7; 12 bases fit TRBD1. There are 17 residues in the CDR3. The germline gives CDR1 LNHDA, CDR2 SQIVND (reference sequence). Losses at the gene ends were 5 bases for V and 5 bases for J; bases not matched to a gene: 13. Here the CDR3 reads CASSPHHPGTGGHEQYF. DNA for the CDR3: TGTGCCAGTAGTCCGCATCACCCCGGGACAGGGGGCCACGAGCAGTACTTC.

This chain connects TRBV9 to TRBJ2-5; D gene unclear. CDR1 and CDR2 (germline): SGDLS, YYNGEE. With 3 bases removed from V and 5 bases from J, the gap between germline ends came to 11 bases. The CDR3 runs 13 residues. The DNA of the CDR3 is TGTGCCAGCAGCGCTCAGGCCCGGGAGACCCAGTACTTC. Translation: CASSAQARETQYF.

This clone was seen a few times. As DNA, the CDR3 is TGCAGCGTTGAGGCTAGCGGGATCTACAATGAGCAGTTCTTC. It translates to CSVEASGIYNEQFF. The chain combines TRBV29-1 with TRBJ2-1; 9 bases align to TRBD2. This CDR3 has 14 residues. The V gene end was trimmed by 3 bases and the J gene end by 3 bases; junction bases not matched to a gene: 3. Germline lookup yields CDR1 SQVTM and CDR2 ANQGSEA.

The rearrangement joins TRBV28 to TRBJ2-2; the D is unclear. The CDR3 has 13 amino acids. Germline CDR1 is MDHEN and CDR2 is SYDVKM. V gave up 3 bases and J gave up 2 bases, with 4 bases separating them. CDR3 protein: CASSFPNTGELFF. The CDR3 DNA follows: TGTGCCAGCAGTTTCCCTAACACCGGGGAGCTGTTTTTT.

The chain employs TRBV14 and TRBJ2-7; D gene ambiguous. V was trimmed by 1 base and J by 1 base, leaving 8 bases between them. Germline V lookup: CDR1 SGHDN, CDR2 FVKESK. The length of the CDR3 is 14 residues. CDR3 in amino acids: CASSQVRTSYEQYF. The CDR3 DNA sequence: TGTGCCAGCAGCCAAGTTCGAACTTCCTACGAGCAGTACTTC. Full variable domain (rest looked up from reference TRBV14 and TRBJ2-7): EAGVTQFPSHSVIEKGQTVTLRCDPISGHDNLYWYRRVMGKEIKFLLHFVKESKQDESGMPNNRFLAERTGGTYSTLKVQPAELEDSGVYFCASSQVRTSYEQYFGPGTRLTVT.